This T cell receptor (beta chain) was captured in a study of neurological immune-mediated disorders. This clonotype occurred many times. Germline loops: CDR1 MDHEN, CDR2 SYDVKM. Trimming pared 4 bases from V and 6 bases from J, leaving 12 bases between. This CDR3 is 14 amino acids long. 5'RACE with 10-nucleotide random UMIs generated the cDNA. TCRdb processed the 5' RACE reads anew with MiXCR; each CDR3 protein has one entry. The sample holds under 20,000 distinct CDR3 sequences, less than 3.5% seen once. The V call is TRBV28, the J call TRBJ1-4; possibly TRBD1 for D (6 bases). The clonotype comes from a woman under 30 with multiple sclerosis. The sample taken for sequencing was PBMCs. The CDR3 is CASSSRDIDEKLFF. The CDR3 nucleotides are TGTGCCAGCAGTTCGCGGGACATAGATGAAAAACTGTTTTTT.